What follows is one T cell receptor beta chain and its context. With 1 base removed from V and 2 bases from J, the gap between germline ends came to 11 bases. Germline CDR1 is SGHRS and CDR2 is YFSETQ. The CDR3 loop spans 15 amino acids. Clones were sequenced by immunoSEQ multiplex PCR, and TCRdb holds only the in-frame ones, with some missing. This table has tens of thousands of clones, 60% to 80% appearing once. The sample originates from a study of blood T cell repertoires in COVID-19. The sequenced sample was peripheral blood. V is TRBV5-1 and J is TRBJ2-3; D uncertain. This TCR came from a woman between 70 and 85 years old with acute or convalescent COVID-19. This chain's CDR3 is CASSLFYSNTDTQYF. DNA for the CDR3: TGCGCCAGCAGCTTGTTCTACAGCAACACAGATACGCAGTATTTT.